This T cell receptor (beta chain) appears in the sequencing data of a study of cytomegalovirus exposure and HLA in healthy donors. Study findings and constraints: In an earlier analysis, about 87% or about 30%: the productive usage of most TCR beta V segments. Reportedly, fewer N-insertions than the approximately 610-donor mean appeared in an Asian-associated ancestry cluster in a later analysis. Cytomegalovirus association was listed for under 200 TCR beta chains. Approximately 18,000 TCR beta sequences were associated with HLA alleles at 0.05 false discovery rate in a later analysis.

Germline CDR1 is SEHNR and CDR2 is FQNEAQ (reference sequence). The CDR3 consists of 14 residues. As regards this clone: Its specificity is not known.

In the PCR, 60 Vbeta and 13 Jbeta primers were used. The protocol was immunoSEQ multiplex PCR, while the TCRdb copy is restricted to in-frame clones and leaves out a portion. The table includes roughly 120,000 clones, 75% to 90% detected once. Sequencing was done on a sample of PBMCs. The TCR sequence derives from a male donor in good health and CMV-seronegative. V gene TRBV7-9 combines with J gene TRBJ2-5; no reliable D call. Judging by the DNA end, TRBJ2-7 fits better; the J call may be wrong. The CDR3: CASSLSQQTYEQYF. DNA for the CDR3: TGTGCCAGCAGCTTATCACAGCAAACCTACGAGCAGTACTTC.